Sequencing of this TCR beta chain was carried out in a study of OX40 agonist ivuxolimab in advanced cancers. Study-level information: Previous treatment with anti-PD-1, anti-PD-L1 or anti-CTLA-4 therapy was allowed; less than 45% had received some. A partial response was reached by three patients: one with hepatocellular carcinoma and two with cutaneous melanoma.

Assay used: immunoSEQ multiplex PCR; TCRdb lists only in-frame clones, some missing. The sample lists tens of thousands of clones; over 75% were seen once. No patient had autoimmune disease or received systemic immunosuppression. The CDR3 loop spans 15 amino acids. V lost 7 bases to trimming and J lost 0 bases; unmatched junction nucleotides: 6. CDR1 SNHLY and CDR2 FYNNEI come from the germline V gene. The clonotype originates from an adult with an advanced solid tumor such as melanoma, head and neck, liver or kidney cancer. The source material was CD4+ or CD8+ T cells sorted from blood, sampled in a trial of the OX40 agonist ivuxolimab. The gene calls are TRBV2 and TRBJ2-3, with TRBD2 matching over 8 bases. The chain's CDR3 is CASTGGTTSTDTQYF. The CDR3, as DNA: TGTGCCAGCACGGGGGGGACAACTAGCACAGATACGCAGTATTTT.